This TCR beta chain originates from a study of shared clonotypes between healthy human individuals. As for this clone: Within the sample, other DNA sequences also encode this same CDR3.

This CDR3 has 15 residues. Generated by immunoSEQ multiplex PCR, the TCRdb table keeps only in-frame clones and is missing some. The profile covers 450,000 to 500,000 clones, with 76% appearing a single time and roughly 13% taken by the ten largest. This receptor was obtained from a woman in her thirties or forties in good health. Some clones in this sample may be carry-over from other donors' samples. V and J are TRBV21-1 and TRBJ2-2. TRBV21-1 is a pseudogene locus. The specimen was PBMCs. The CDR3, as DNA: TGTGCCAGCAGCAAAGGGGTGGCTATCCCCGGGGAGCTGTTTTTT. This codes for CASSKGVAIPGELFF.